Sequencing of this TCR beta chain was carried out in a study of CD4 T cells in relation to SARS-CoV-2 and coronaviruses. About the research overall: ViraFEST: approximately 10-day antigen culture of PBMCs, then TCR beta CDR3 sequencing. Study outcomes and limitations: Culture-expanded clones reflect memory recall rather than primary priming during culture.

Sequencing was performed with immunoSEQ multiplex PCR; in TCRdb, only in-frame clones are kept and a portion is missing. The table records tens of thousands of clones, around four fifths of them present only once. Points on this clone: The antigen is undetermined.

This CDR3 contains 14 residues. The germline V and J ends were trimmed by 2 bases and 2 bases, with 8 bases remaining between them. CDR1 SGHTA and CDR2 FQGNSA come from the germline V gene. The chain links TRBV7-2 to TRBJ2-3; D not resolved. Material for sequencing was memory CD4+ T cells from PBMCs, cultured in vitro. The TCR comes from an adult with COVID-19. DNA for the CDR3: TGTGCCAGCAGCTTAATGCGGCACACAGATACGCAGTATTTT. Residues: CASSLMRHTDTQYF.